Each of the 19 T cell receptor beta chains below was sequenced from the same sample in a study of cytomegalovirus exposure and HLA in healthy donors. PCR used 60 Vbeta primers and 13 Jbeta primers. Sequencing used immunoSEQ multiplex PCR; TCRdb keeps in-frame clones, though not all of them. The repertoire holds some 150,000 clones, with 65% to 85% as singletons. The sequencing sample was made of PBMCs. All receptors derive from a middle-aged woman in good health and CMV-seropositive.

CDR3 loop: CASSFGGFSDGYTF. CDR3 sequence (DNA): TGTGCCAGCAGCTTTGGGGGCTTTTCGGATGGCTACACCTTC. This sequence joins TRBV7-9 and TRBJ1-2; D possibly corresponds to TRBD1 (6 bases). Trimming removed 3 bases at V and 6 bases at J, with 14 bases between. The CDR3 extends over 14 amino acids. Germline CDR1 SEHNR, CDR2 FQNEAQ (reference sequence).

The V and J genes are TRBV5-4 and TRBJ2-2, with 9 bases fitting TRBD2. The CDR3 sequence is 18 residues long. The V gene end was trimmed by 1 base and the J gene end by 1 base; junction bases not matched to a gene: 8. Per the germline V gene, CDR1 is SGHNT and CDR2 is YYREEE (reference sequence). The DNA of the CDR3 is TGTGCCAGCAGCTTGAACCCCGGTAGCGGGGGGAACACCGGGGAGCTGTTTTTT. It specifies CASSLNPGSGGNTGELFF.

The CDR3 sequence: CASSFFGTQNTGELFF. In DNA, the CDR3 is TGTGCCAGCAGTTTCTTTGGGACACAGAACACCGGGGAGCTGTTTTTT. This chain uses TRBV28 with TRBJ2-2, with D perhaps matching TRBD1 (6 bases). V was cut by 3 bases and J by 1 base, with 12 bases left in between. Germline V CDR1 and CDR2: MDHEN, SYDVKM. The CDR3 runs 16 residues.

The rearrangement uses TRBV6-6 and TRBJ1-1; TRBD1 might be the D (6 bases). CDR1 is MNHNY and CDR2 is SVGAGI in the germline V gene (reference sequence). V gave up 5 bases and J gave up 3 bases, with 13 bases separating them. This CDR3 has 14 amino acids. CDR3 region: CASSPQAGDTEAFF. In DNA, the CDR3 is TGTGCCAGCAGTCCCCAAGCAGGGGACACTGAAGCTTTCTTT.

In this sample, this clone turned up once. The chain couples TRBV30 to TRBJ1-1; TRBD1 might be the D (5 bases). Looked up from germline, CDR1 is GTSNPN and CDR2 is SVGIG (reference sequence). The CDR3 is made up of 14 amino acids. The germline V and J ends were trimmed by 0 bases and 8 bases, with 16 bases remaining between them. The CDR3 here is CAWSVRPGSREAFF. The CDR3 DNA reads TGTGCCTGGAGTGTACGCCCAGGGTCTCGAGAAGCTTTCTTT.

This chain connects TRBV28 to TRBJ2-3; TRBD1 matches 10 bases. This CDR3 is built from 15 residues. Germline loops: CDR1 MDHEN, CDR2 SYDVKM. Unmatched junction bases numbered 12, after V lost 11 bases and J lost 4 bases. The CDR3 region is CAGSRDRGRPDTQYF. In nucleotides, the CDR3 is TGTGCCGGTAGTCGGGACAGGGGTAGGCCAGATACGCAGTATTTT.

The sample holds a few counts of this clone. The V call is TRBV18, the J call TRBJ2-7, with 8 nucleotides matching TRBD2. The ends lost 0 bases at V and 6 bases at J; junction bases unmatched: 7. There are 15 residues in the CDR3. The germline V gene encodes CDR1 KGHSH and CDR2 LQKENI. The CDR3 is CASSPPAGGLGEQYF. The CDR3 nucleotides are TGTGCCAGCTCACCACCGGCGGGGGGCCTAGGCGAGCAGTACTTC.

This clone was seen a single time. V and J are TRBV4-2 and TRBJ2-7; 11 bases align to TRBD2. Germline V CDR1 and CDR2: LGHNA, YNFKEQ. The J segment lost 3 bases and the V segment lost 2 bases, leaving 6 bases of the junction unmatched. This CDR3 spans 16 amino acids. CDR3 DNA sequence: TGTGCCAGCAGCCAACAACCGGGACTAGCGGACTACGAGCAGTACTTC. This encodes CASSQQPGLADYEQYF.

The gene calls are TRBV14 and TRBJ2-3, with D maybe TRBD2 (6 bases). V gave up 0 bases and J gave up 3 bases, with 13 bases separating them. The length of the CDR3 is 16 residues. Germline-derived CDR1 and CDR2 are SGHDN and FVKESK. DNA of the CDR3: TGTGCCAGCAGCCAAGATTGGGGGGAGAAGACAGATACGCAGTATTTT. Translating gives CASSQDWGEKTDTQYF.

The V gene is TRBV6-5, the J gene TRBJ1-5; D gene ambiguous. There are 15 residues in the CDR3. The V end lost 0 bases, the J end lost 3 bases, and 9 bases lay between the germline ends. CDR1 and CDR2 (germline): MNHEY, SVGAGI. CDR3 residues: CASSYSITLNQPQHF. In DNA, the CDR3 is TGTGCCAGCAGTTACTCCATCACTCTCAATCAGCCCCAGCATTTT.

The chain recombines TRBV28 with TRBJ1-1; 8 bases line up with TRBD1. V was clipped by 1 base and J by 2 bases; unmatched bases: 9. Germline CDR1 and CDR2: MDHEN and SYDVKM. This CDR3 contains 17 residues. The CDR3 sequence: CASSLYGQGVRNTEAFF. The CDR3 DNA is TGTGCCAGCAGTTTATATGGACAGGGAGTTCGTAACACTGAAGCTTTCTTT. Full variable domain (outside the CDR3, taken from reference TRBV28 and TRBJ1-1): DVKVTQSSRYLVKRTGEKVFLECVQDMDHENMFWYRQDPGLGLRLIYFSYDVKMKEKGDIPEGYSVSREKKERFSLILESASTNQTSMYLCASSLYGQGVRNTEAFFGQGTRLTVV.

This clone was recorded only once. The V call is TRBV10-3, the J call TRBJ1-1; 7 bases are shared with TRBD1. The ends lost 7 bases at V and 1 base at J; junction bases unmatched: 3. The length of the CDR3 is 13 residues. Germline-derived CDR1 and CDR2 are ENHRY and SYGVKD. CDR3 sequence: CAIMGQQNTEAFF. The CDR3 nucleotides read TGTGCCATCATGGGACAGCAGAACACTGAAGCTTTCTTT.

V and J are TRBV7-2 and TRBJ1-2; 9 bases fit TRBD1. The V segment lost 5 bases and the J segment 8 bases; nucleotides outside the gene matches: 6. Germline V CDR1 and CDR2: SGHTA, FQGNSA. The CDR3 consists of 13 residues. DNA for the CDR3: TGTGCCAGCAGCGTACAGGGGGCGCGAGGCTACACCTTC. Its translation: CASSVQGARGYTF.

This clone was picked up a small number of times. This chain connects TRBV18 to TRBJ1-1; the match to TRBD1 covers 8 bases. Trimming cost V 5 bases and J 4 bases; bases outside gene matches: 12. Germline CDR1 is KGHSH and CDR2 is LQKENI. This CDR3 contains 16 residues. CDR3 coding DNA: TGTGCCAGCTCATCCCTACAGGGGGATTTTTTCACTGAAGCTTTCTTT. This gives the protein CASSSLQGDFFTEAFF.

The chain carries TRBV28 and TRBJ2-4; D might be TRBD2 (5 bases). Germline CDR1 is MDHEN and CDR2 is SYDVKM. V shed 6 bases and J shed 1 base, with 7 bases lying between them. CDR3 length equals 13 residues. CDR3 in amino acids: CASRREAKNIQYF. The DNA of the CDR3 is TGTGCCAGCAGAAGGGAGGCCAAAAACATTCAGTACTTC.

In this sample, this clone turned up a few times. The chain couples TRBV2 to TRBJ2-3; 8 bases align to TRBD2. The junction had 6 bases not matched to a gene; V was cut back by 7 bases and J by 3 bases. Germline V gene data show CDR1 as SNHLY and CDR2 as FYNNEI. The CDR3 contains 14 residues. In DNA, the CDR3 is TGTGCCAGCAATCTCGGGGGGGGGACAGATACGCAGTATTTT. It encodes CASNLGGGTDTQYF.

The chain combines TRBV9 with TRBJ2-1; D possibly corresponds to TRBD2 (5 bases). The germline V gene encodes CDR1 SGDLS and CDR2 YYNGEE. V lost 7 bases to trimming and J lost 8 bases, with 13 bases between them. The CDR3 has 12 residues. CDR3 amino acids: CASGPGNHEQFF. The CDR3 region has the DNA TGTGCCAGCGGGCCGGGGAACCATGAGCAGTTCTTC.

A few counts support this clone. The rearrangement uses TRBV2 and TRBJ1-4; D remains ambiguous. The CDR3 contains 13 residues. With 11 bases removed from V and 4 bases from J, the gap between germline ends came to 14 bases. CDR1 is SNHLY and CDR2 is FYNNEI in the germline V gene. The CDR3 DNA reads TGTGCCTGCCTCGGGGTTCATAATGAAAAACTGTTTTTT. Amino acids: CACLGVHNEKLFF.

This chain joins TRBV5-1 and TRBJ1-4; 9 bases are a match to TRBD1. This CDR3 comprises 16 residues. CDR1 is SGHRS and CDR2 is YFSETQ in the germline V gene. V shed 2 bases, J shed 7 bases, and the junction held 9 bases outside the gene matches. The CDR3 DNA reads as TGCGCCAGCAGCTTACCCGGTACAGGGGGCGGTGAAAAACTGTTTTTT. Translated: CASSLPGTGGGEKLFF. Drawing the rest from reference TRBV5-1 and TRBJ1-4, the complete variable domain is KAGVTQTPRYLIKTRGQQVTLSCSPISGHRSVSWYQQTPGQGLQFLFEYFSETQRNKGNFPGRFSGRQFSNSRSEMNVSTLELGDSALYLCASSLPGTGGGEKLFFGSGTQLSVL.